This entry concerns a single TCR beta chain. Antigen unknown. The data were taken from a study of T cell repertoires in cytomegalovirus infection. Study details: Evidence of both CMV infection and a matching HLA type came from public TCR beta signatures.

The CDR3 runs 13 residues. Germline V lookup: CDR1 LNHDA, CDR2 SQIVND (reference sequence). J was trimmed by 6 bases and V by 5 bases; bases with no gene match: 2. Whole-study results and caveats: HLA-C-restricted CMV-specific TCR beta clonotypes were dominant in the ex vivo response. Cumulative public TCR beta family frequency identified CMV carriers with the relevant HLA.

TCRdb redid the calling of the reads with MiXCR, one entry per CDR3 protein. The sample holds about 260,000 distinct CDR3 sequences, roughly an eighth seen once. The chain is built from TRBV19 and TRBJ2-1, with 9 bases that match TRBD2. Specimen: PBMCs. The TCR comes from a human donor in good health (CMV status not recorded). Some clones in this sample may be carry-over from other donors' samples. The CDR3 DNA reads as TGTGCCAGTAGTGGGACTAGCCCCAATGAGCAGTTCTTC. Protein: CASSGTSPNEQFF.